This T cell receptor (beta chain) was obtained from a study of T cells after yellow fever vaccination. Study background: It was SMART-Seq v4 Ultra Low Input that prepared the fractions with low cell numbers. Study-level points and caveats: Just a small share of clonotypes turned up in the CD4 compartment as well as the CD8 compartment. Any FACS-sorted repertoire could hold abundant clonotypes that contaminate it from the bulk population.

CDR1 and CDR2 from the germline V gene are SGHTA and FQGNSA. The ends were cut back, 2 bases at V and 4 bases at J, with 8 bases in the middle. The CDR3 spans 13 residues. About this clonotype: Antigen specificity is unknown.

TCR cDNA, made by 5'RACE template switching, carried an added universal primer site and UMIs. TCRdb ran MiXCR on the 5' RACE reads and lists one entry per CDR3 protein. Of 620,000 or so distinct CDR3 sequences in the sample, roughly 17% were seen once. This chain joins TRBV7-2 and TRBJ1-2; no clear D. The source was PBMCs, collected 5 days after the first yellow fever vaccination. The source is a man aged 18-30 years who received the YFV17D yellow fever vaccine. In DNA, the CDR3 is TGTGCCAGCAGCTTATCCCCACTCTATGGCTACACCTTC. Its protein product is CASSLSPLYGYTF.